Reported below is one T cell receptor (beta chain). Its target is unknown. This entry belongs to a study of cytomegalovirus exposure and HLA in healthy donors. Study in general: The 110 or so validation repertoires used the same platform as the roughly 620 first-cohort repertoires, a later analysis reported.

Study results and limitations: The study found most TCR sequences rare, yet found some public TCRs in many donors. Subsequent analysis showed first-cohort TCR clusters tending to co-occur in more than 95 validation repertoires. Among TCR beta chains, those listed as cytomegalovirus-associated numbered around 160.

The protocol was immunoSEQ multiplex PCR, while the TCRdb copy is restricted to in-frame clones and leaves out a portion. The sample consists of about 57,000 clones, approximately 93% of them appearing once. Germline CDR1 is SGHNT and CDR2 is YYREEE (reference sequence). CDR3 length: 13 residues. V was clipped by 0 bases and J by 8 bases, with 11 bases between them. The sequenced sample was PBMCs. This TCR came from a woman younger than 35 in good health and CMV-seronegative. The V gene is TRBV5-4, the J gene TRBJ1-2; D is unclear. DNA for the CDR3: TGTGCCAGCAGCTTGGTAAGGGAGCACGGCTACACCTTC. Its translation: CASSLVREHGYTF.